The clone carrying this TCR beta chain was recorded many times. This sample is part of a study of regulatory T cells in long-lasting Graves disease. This CDR3 is 16 amino acids long. The V end lost 4 bases, the J end lost 1 base, and 15 bases lay between the germline ends. Germline-derived CDR1 and CDR2 are SGHRS and YFSETQ. In building TCR beta libraries, iRepertoire HTBI primers were used together with Arm-PCR of CDR3 regions. A single record per CDR3 protein comes from TCRdb applying MiXCR to the multiplex PCR reads. In the table there are hundreds of thousands of distinct CDR3 sequences, less than 15% of which are singletons. The time point here: newly diagnosed GD, antithyroid drugs for less than 3 months. After RNA was extracted from PBMCs, the TCR library was made from it. The data also belong to a second study, concerning T cells in Graves' hyperthyroidism and ophthalmopathy.

The TCR was taken from a man aged 25 to 40 with Graves disease. The sample was peripheral blood mononuclear cells (PBMCs), taken at new diagnosis, from a patient treated with antithyroid drugs. The chain recombines TRBV5-1 with TRBJ2-1; maybe TRBD1 (6 bases). The CDR3 spells CASSKDSLGSYNEQFF. CDR3 DNA: TGCGCCAGCAGCAAGGACAGCCTAGGATCCTACAATGAGCAGTTCTTC.